This T cell receptor beta chain appears in the sequencing data of a study of neurological immune-mediated disorders. Synthesis of cDNA was accomplished via 5'RACE employing 10-nucleotide random UMIs. TCRdb reprocessed the 5' RACE reads with MiXCR, giving one entry per CDR3 protein. The table records over 35,000 distinct CDR3 sequences, about 13% of them present only once. Findings and limits, study-wide: The most TCR clonal expansion was seen in HTLV-1-associated myelopathy, and the least was seen in multiple sclerosis, which fell below healthy controls.

Germline lookup yields CDR1 ENHRY and CDR2 SYGVKD. The CDR3 is made up of 15 amino acids. The germline V and J ends were trimmed by 4 bases and 4 bases, with 14 bases remaining between them. This clonotype was seen at least ten times. Its antigen is not known. Source material: PBMCs. The J gene is TRBJ2-1, the V gene TRBV10-3; the D gene is possibly TRBD1 (6 bases). The receptor's source is a female donor in good health. The CDR3 region is CAISAAGAGYNEQFF. The CDR3 DNA reads TGTGCCATCAGTGCAGCAGGGGCAGGATACAATGAGCAGTTCTTC.